These T cell receptor beta chains were read from a single sample in a study of T cell responses to AZD1222 COVID-19 vaccine. Produced via immunoSEQ multiplex PCR; TCRdb's table is partial and in-frame only. The data contain around 190,000 clones, 85% to 95% of them seen just once; the ten biggest clones take up roughly 1.5%. The sequencing used peripheral blood, collected 28 days after the second AZD1222 dose. Every receptor here comes from an adult who received the AZD1222 COVID-19 vaccine. Both conserved end residues are part of each CDR3. Each record gives: clone size, D gene, J gene, V gene, CDR3 DNA, CDR3 protein. A D gene is named only where the DNA matches it firmly. Some rows mark clone size as missing; the rest say once, few, many or name a class of expanded clone.

size: NA
D: NA
J: TRBJ1-1
V: TRBV9
DNA: TGTGCCAGCAGCGTAGACGGCAGCCTGAACACTGAAGCTTTCTTT
CDR3: CASSVDGSLNTEAFF

size: NA
D: NA
J: TRBJ1-2
V: TRBV7-2
DNA: TGTGCCAGCAGCTTAGAAGGGGGTCGACAGTTAGCATATGGCTACACCTTC
CDR3: CASSLEGGRQLAYGYTF

size: NA
D: NA
J: TRBJ1-3
V: TRBV30
DNA: TGTGCCTGGACAACTGGAAGCTCTGGAAACACCATATATTTT
CDR3: CAWTTGSSGNTIYF

size: NA
D: NA
J: TRBJ1-1
V: TRBV7-9
DNA: TGTGCCAGCAGCTTAACCCAGGGTGAAGCTTTCTTT
CDR3: CASSLTQGEAFF

size: NA
D: NA
J: TRBJ2-2
V: TRBV11-3
DNA: TGTGCCAGCAGCCCTAGCGCCGGGGAGCTGTTTTTT
CDR3: CASSPSAGELFF

size: NA
D: NA
J: TRBJ2-7
V: TRBV19
DNA: TGTGCCAGTAGTATTGGGGCAGGTTCCTACGAGCAGTACTTC
CDR3: CASSIGAGSYEQYF

size: NA
D: NA
J: TRBJ1-5
V: TRBV27
DNA: TGTGCCAGCAGCCTCGCCCCCAATCAGCCCCAGCATTTT
CDR3: CASSLAPNQPQHF

size: NA
D: TRBD1
J: TRBJ2-7
V: TRBV19
DNA: TGTGCCAGTAGTAAACAGCCGGGACAGGGTATAGCGGAGCAGTACTTC
CDR3: CASSKQPGQGIAEQYF

size: once
D: NA
J: TRBJ1-1
V: TRBV27
DNA: TGTGCCAGCACGGGGGGGCAGGGGAGCACTGAAGCTTTCTTT
CDR3: CASTGGQGSTEAFF

size: NA
D: NA
J: TRBJ1-2
V: TRBV28
DNA: TGTGCCAGCAGCGCCCTCTTTGGGGCCCACTATGGCTACACCTTC
CDR3: CASSALFGAHYGYTF

size: NA
D: NA
J: TRBJ2-1
V: TRBV5-4
DNA: TGTGCCAGCAGCTTGGGAAGCTCCTACAATGAGCAGTTCTTC
CDR3: CASSLGSSYNEQFF

size: once
D: NA
J: TRBJ2-7
V: TRBV5-6
DNA: TGTGCCAGCAGCTTGATAAACAGCTACTACGAGCAGTACTTC
CDR3: CASSLINSYYEQYF

size: NA
D: NA
J: TRBJ1-2
V: TRBV6-6
DNA: TGTGCCAGCAGTTACGTCCGGGGAGCCCCGCTCTATGGCTACACCTTC
CDR3: CASSYVRGAPLYGYTF

size: NA
D: TRBD1
J: TRBJ2-3
V: TRBV6-2/TRBV6-3
DNA: TGTGCCAGCAGCTCAGGGGGCCTAACCTACACAGATACGCAGTATTTT
CDR3: CASSSGGLTYTDTQYF

size: once
D: TRBD2
J: TRBJ2-1
V: TRBV12-3/TRBV12-4
DNA: TGTGCCAGCAGGACGATACTAGCGACTGAGCAGTTCTTC
CDR3: CASRTILATEQFF

size: NA
D: NA
J: TRBJ1-2
V: TRBV9
DNA: TGTGCCAGCAGCGGACCAAAGGGGGGGAACTATGGCTACACCTTC
CDR3: CASSGPKGGNYGYTF

size: NA
D: TRBD1
J: TRBJ1-2
V: TRBV9
DNA: TGTGCCAGCAGCGCGACAGGGAGTGGCTACACCTTC
CDR3: CASSATGSGYTF

size: NA
D: NA
J: TRBJ1-1
V: TRBV29-1
DNA: TGCAGCGTTGTCCCCCTTCTCCGTCGCACTGAAGCTTTCTTT
CDR3: CSVVPLLRRTEAFF